Given below is one T cell receptor beta chain in context. Amplification used 60 Vbeta primers and 13 Jbeta primers. Sequenced by immunoSEQ multiplex PCR; TCRdb stores in-frame clones only, minus some. The repertoire holds about 200,000 clones, with 83% as singletons. The data belong to a study of cytomegalovirus exposure and HLA in healthy donors. The CDR3 has 15 residues. Sequencing was carried out using PBMCs. This TCR was sampled from a girl under 18 in good health and CMV-seronegative. The chain employs TRBV1 and TRBJ2-2; the table's D gene call, TRBD2, was not cross checked with the DNA. TRBV1 is marked as a pseudogene. The DNA of the CDR3 is TGCACCAGCAGCCAAGATAATCGGGGGACCGGGGAGCTGTTTTTT. Translating it yields CTSSQDNRGTGELFF.